Listed below are T cell receptor beta chains from one sample, sequenced in a study of T cell responses to AZD1222 COVID-19 vaccine. TCRdb keeps only in-frame clones here, not all; method: immunoSEQ multiplex PCR. The table has 100,000 to 120,000 clones, around 80% seen once; the top ten hold around 4.6%. The sequencing here drew on peripheral blood, taken on day 0 of AZD1222 vaccination. The receptors shown here come from an adult in good health. Each CDR3 is given with its conserved first and last residue. The D gene is left open where the match is weak. Only part of the rows carry a size: once, few, many, or a class if the clone is expanded.

j_gene	d_gene	v_gene	abundance	CDR3nt	CDR3aa
TRBJ1-1	TRBD1	TRBV3-1/TRBV3-2	NA	TGTGCCAGCAGCGCAAATGCCTCCTACCGGGACAGGGGGCCCCTGAACACTGAAGCTTTCTTT	CASSANASYRDRGPLNTEAFF
TRBJ1-3	NA	TRBV21-1	NA	TGTGCCAGCAGCCCCTCCGGGACAGGGGGTGATATGCGACGAAACACCATATATTTT	CASSPSGTGGDMRRNTIYF
TRBJ2-7	TRBD2	TRBV28	NA	TGTGCCAGCAGTCTAGCGGGGGGGAACTCCTACGAGCAGTACTTC	CASSLAGGNSYEQYF
TRBJ1-2	NA	TRBV12-3/TRBV12-4	NA	TGTGCCAGCAGTTTACAGGGAAACTATGGCTACACCTTC	CASSLQGNYGYTF
TRBJ1-2	NA	TRBV2	NA	TGTGCCAGCAGTGTGCGGAGGGATCGGGGCTACACCTTC	CASSVRRDRGYTF
TRBJ2-7	TRBD2	TRBV11-3	NA	TGTGCCAGCAGCCCAGGTACAGCGGGGGCTTCCTACGAGCAGTACTTC	CASSPGTAGASYEQYF
TRBJ2-3	TRBD2	TRBV30	NA	TGTGCCTGGAGTGTAAAGGGACTAGCGGTTACAGATACGCAGTATTTT	CAWSVKGLAVTDTQYF
TRBJ2-1	NA	TRBV11-3	NA	TGTGCCAGCAGCTTAGAAGGGTGGGGGCGCCGTCCGGAGCAGTTCTTC	CASSLEGWGRRPEQFF
TRBJ2-3	NA	TRBV7-2	NA	TGTGCCAGCAGCTTAGACCGATACACAGATACGCAGTATTTT	CASSLDRYTDTQYF
TRBJ1-1	NA	TRBV19	NA	TGTGCCAGTAGTATAGGGAAGGGATGGAACACTGAAGCTTTCTTT	CASSIGKGWNTEAFF
TRBJ1-1	TRBD1	TRBV12-5	NA	TGTGCTAGTGGCGGGACAGGGAGATTCGCTGAAGCTTTCTTT	CASGGTGRFAEAFF
TRBJ1-1	NA	TRBV19	NA	TGTGCCAGTAGCTTTGTTGGACAGCAAGCTTTCTTT	CASSFVGQQAFF
TRBJ1-5	NA	TRBV3-1/TRBV3-2	once	TGTGCCAGCAGCCTAAGACGATACGGGCAGCCCCAGCATTTT	CASSLRRYGQPQHF
TRBJ2-5	NA	TRBV18	NA	TGTGCCAGCTCACTTCGACGGACCCAAGAGACCCAGTACTTC	CASSLRRTQETQYF
TRBJ1-2	NA	TRBV5-1	NA	TGCGCCAGCAGACCCGACAGGAACTATGGCTACACCTTC	CASRPDRNYGYTF
TRBJ2-7	NA	TRBV12-3/TRBV12-4	NA	TGTGCCAGCAGTTTACAGGGCTACGAGCAGTACTTC	CASSLQGYEQYF
TRBJ1-5	TRBD1	TRBV7-2	NA	TGTGCCAGCAGCTTCACCGGGACAGGGGCTAATCAGCCCCAGCATTTT	CASSFTGTGANQPQHF
TRBJ2-5	NA	TRBV28	NA	TGTGCCAGCAGGCATCCTAGCGTTAAAGAGACCCAGTACTTC	CASRHPSVKETQYF
TRBJ2-5	NA	TRBV7-2	NA	TGTGCCAGCGCCCAGCGAGGTCCAGGGCAAGAGACCCAGTACTTC	CASAQRGPGQETQYF
TRBJ2-7	TRBD2	TRBV19	NA	TGTGCCAGTAGCAGACTAGCGGGAGGTTACGAGCAGTACTTC	CASSRLAGGYEQYF
TRBJ2-7	TRBD1	TRBV19	NA	TGTGCCAGTAGTGAGCTCCGACAGGGGGCCTACGAGCAGTACTTC	CASSELRQGAYEQYF
TRBJ2-7	TRBD1	TRBV7-2	once	TGTGCCAGCAGCTTGAGAGGGGTACAGGGGGGAGAGCAGTACTTC	CASSLRGVQGGEQYF
TRBJ2-2	TRBD2	TRBV7-7	NA	TGTGCCAGCAGCTATAGCGGGGTGATGAACACCGGGGAGCTGTTTTTT	CASSYSGVMNTGELFF
TRBJ2-3	NA	TRBV7-2	NA	TGTGCCAGCACCTTATCTAGCTTTGGCACAGATACGCAGTATTTT	CASTLSSFGTDTQYF
TRBJ2-5	TRBD2	TRBV6-7	NA	TGTGCCAGCAGTTACATCCGTGGACTAGCGGGGGAAGAGACCCAGTACTTC	CASSYIRGLAGEETQYF
TRBJ1-3	NA	TRBV6-5	NA	TGTGCCAGCTTCGACAGGCGTAGCTCTGGAAACACCATATATTTT	CASFDRRSSGNTIYF
TRBJ2-2	TRBD2	TRBV10-1	NA	TGCGCCAGCAGCAGGACTAGCGGGAGTAGCACCGGGGAGCTGTTTTTT	CASSRTSGSSTGELFF
TRBJ2-2	NA	TRBV30	NA	TGTGCCTGGAGTGCCCATCTAGGGGACCTCGGGGAGCTGTTTTTT	CAWSAHLGDLGELFF
TRBJ1-1	NA	TRBV28	NA	TGTGCCAGCATCTCCCCTCAGGGTCACACTGAAGCTTTCTTT	CASISPQGHTEAFF
TRBJ2-7	TRBD1	TRBV19	once	TGTGCCAGTAGTGCCAGGGGGTCGAGCTCCTACGAGCAGTACTTC	CASSARGSSSYEQYF
TRBJ1-3	TRBD1	TRBV5-1	NA	TGCGCCAGCAGCTTGGCCGGGACAGGCCGTGGAAACACCATATATTTT	CASSLAGTGRGNTIYF
TRBJ2-6	NA	TRBV18	NA	TGTGCCAGCTCACCACCGGGGGGGCCGAGATCTGGGGCCAACGTCCTGACTTTC	CASSPPGGPRSGANVLTF
TRBJ1-5	NA	TRBV28	NA	TGTGCCAGCAGTTTAGCCGGCAATCAGCCCCAGCATTTT	CASSLAGNQPQHF
TRBJ1-2	NA	TRBV7-2	NA	TGTGCCAGCAGCTTAGCAGGGGCTGGTGGCTACACCTTC	CASSLAGAGGYTF
TRBJ1-3	NA	TRBV6-5	NA	TGTGCCAGCAGAGTTACAGTGGCGGGAGGAAACACCATATATTTT	CASRVTVAGGNTIYF
TRBJ2-5	TRBD1	TRBV28	NA	TGTGCCAGCAGTACTCAGGGACAGGGGGCGGTCGGAGAGACCCAGTACTTC	CASSTQGQGAVGETQYF
TRBJ1-5	NA	TRBV6-1	NA	TGTGCCAGCAGTGGTTCATTAGGGGCGGGCAATCAGCCCCAGCATTTT	CASSGSLGAGNQPQHF
TRBJ1-1	NA	TRBV6-5	NA	TGTGCCAGCAGTTACTTACGACAGCCCTTGAACACTGAAGCTTTCTTT	CASSYLRQPLNTEAFF
TRBJ1-4	NA	TRBV5-1	NA	TGCGCCAGCAGCTTCCACTTAAACAGGGACGCGGGTGAAAAACTGTTTTTT	CASSFHLNRDAGEKLFF
TRBJ2-5	NA	TRBV2	few	TGTGCCAGCAGGAGGCAAGAGACCCAGTACTTC	CASRRQETQYF
TRBJ1-5	TRBD1	TRBV2	NA	TGTGCCAGCAGACAGGGGGACTATAGCAATCAGCCCCAGCATTTT	CASRQGDYSNQPQHF
TRBJ2-7	NA	TRBV7-9	NA	TGTGCCAGCAGCCCAGGGACGGAATCCTACGAGCAGTACTTC	CASSPGTESYEQYF
TRBJ2-7	NA	TRBV6-5	NA	TGTGCCAGCAGTTTACTCTACGGGAGCCTCTCCTACGAGCAGTACTTC	CASSLLYGSLSYEQYF
TRBJ2-1	TRBD2	TRBV4-1	NA	TGCGCCAGCAGCCAAGGGCTAGCGGGTCCTGTCAATGAGCAGTTCTTC	CASSQGLAGPVNEQFF
TRBJ2-7	TRBD1	TRBV5-1	few	TGCGCCAGCAGCTTGGAGGGGACAGGGGCCTACGAGCAGTACTTC	CASSLEGTGAYEQYF
TRBJ1-2	TRBD1	TRBV7-2	once	TGTGCCAGCAGACCTCGACAGGGGGCTTTGGCTAACTATGGCTACACCTTC	CASRPRQGALANYGYTF
TRBJ1-2	NA	TRBV18	once	TGTGCCAGCTCACCTCTTCCACAGTCTAACTATGGCTACACCTTC	CASSPLPQSNYGYTF
TRBJ2-1	NA	TRBV5-6	NA	TGTGCCAGCAGCTTGGAAGGGGAGCAGTTCTTC	CASSLEGEQFF